This entry concerns a single T cell receptor (beta chain). It lacks a known antigen. No per-base quality is available; no much larger clone lies one base away. This entry is derived from a study of T cell responses to AZD1222 COVID-19 vaccine (dated by TCRdb to the early 2020s). About the study as a whole: Because spike-specific TCR depth and breadth did not differ between the two schedules, AZD1222 recipients who got a second dose at roughly 4 weeks were pooled with those who got a second dose at roughly 12 weeks. TCR sequencing covered over 230 trial participants: 200 to 220 given two doses of AZD1222 and 26 given two doses of MenACWY control vaccine. Trial participants were enrolled by age into subgroups of 18-55, 56-69 and 70-plus years, and around 150, 28 and 57 TCR-sequenced participants, respectively, were included in these subgroups.

The CDR1 and CDR2 encoded by the germline V gene are KGHDR and SFDVKD. V and J lose 4 bases and 7 bases, and a span of 9 bases separates them. Reading from cysteine to phenylalanine, the CDR3 counts 13 amino acids. Kept here is only the CDR3 DNA, which spans 39 bases and is read in frame from base 1. The CDR3 regions of human TCRbeta chains were subjected to immunosequencing. Per the authors' processing: TCRs in the repertoires were matched against a reference library of SARS-CoV-2-specific TCRs that had been generated with the MIRA antigen-specificity platform. Breadth meant the fraction of unique TCRs that were SARS-CoV-2-associated, whereas depth meant the fraction of total T cells that were SARS-CoV-2-associated. Using the MIRA data, every spike-specific TCR was mapped to the spike region that the TCR reacted to and assigned to either a CD4 or a CD8 class. Log10-transformed breadth and depth values were compared by one-way ANOVA with Sidak's multiple comparisons tests. As stored in TCRdb, this immuneACCESS dataset retains in-frame rearrangements with V and J assigned. A fraction of the clones does not appear; measured against another copy, unresolved V genes explain less than half of the discrepancy, and the remainder lacks a known reason. The DNA was the basis for D and trimming; V, J and clone size are from that table. The sample yields approximately 100,000 clones; 80% to 90% were counted once. The top ten constitute around 3.2% of the sample.

Findings and caveats that apply to the study as a whole: Because no samples from the day 14 peak response were available, repertoires could be characterized only after the peak T cell response. After two AZD1222 doses, spike-specific TCR breadth and depth were significantly higher than at day 0 and than in MenACWY recipients. The vaccine-associated CD4 TCRs covered the entire spike protein, and the dominant responses fell in regions 160-218 and 743-854. Only a handful of AZD1222 recipients were SARS-CoV-2 seropositive at baseline, limiting conclusions about previously exposed vaccinees. In the small 56-69-year group, the increase in depth fell short of significance, most likely because of low power. Most participants were white British and females outnumbered males, and the authors suggested that clonal diversity may have been underestimated. Epitopes outside the regions mutated in the B.1.351 and B.1.1.7 variants were reportedly recognized by nearly half of the unique spike-specific TCRs.

The sample's time point label is to be understood as: baseline before first vaccination. Vaccinee samples were obtained from the UK trials COV001 and COV002, which included a single-blind randomized controlled phase 2/3 trial of AZD1222 (ChAdOx1 nCoV-19) in healthy adults. Trial participant PBMC samples were collected at day 0 and day 28 after the second dose for TCRbeta chain sequencing. The TCR was taken from an adult in good health. The chain is made from TRBV24-1 and TRBJ1-4; no D gene is confidently identified. The sequences come from peripheral blood, collected on day 0 of AZD1222 vaccination. The CDR3 has the sequence CATSEAGSEKLFF. The nucleotides read TGTGCCACCAGTGAGGCGGGTAGTGAAAAACTGTTTTTT.